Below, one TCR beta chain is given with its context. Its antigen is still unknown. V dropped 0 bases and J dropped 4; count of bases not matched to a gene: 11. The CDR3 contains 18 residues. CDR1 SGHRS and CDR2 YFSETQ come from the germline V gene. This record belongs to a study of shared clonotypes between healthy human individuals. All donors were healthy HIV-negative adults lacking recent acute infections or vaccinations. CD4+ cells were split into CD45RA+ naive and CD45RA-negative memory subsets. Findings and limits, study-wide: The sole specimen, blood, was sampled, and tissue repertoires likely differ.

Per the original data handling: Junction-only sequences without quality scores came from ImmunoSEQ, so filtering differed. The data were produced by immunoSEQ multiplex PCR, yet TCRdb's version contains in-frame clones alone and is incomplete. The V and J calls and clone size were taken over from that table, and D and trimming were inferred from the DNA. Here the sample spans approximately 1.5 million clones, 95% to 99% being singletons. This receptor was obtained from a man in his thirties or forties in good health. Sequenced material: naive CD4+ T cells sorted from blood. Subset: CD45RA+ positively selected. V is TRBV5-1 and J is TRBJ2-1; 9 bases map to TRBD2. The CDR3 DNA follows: TGCGCCAGCAGCTTGGGGCTAGCGGGGATGAGGGGTTACAATGAGCAGTTCTTC. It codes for CASSLGLAGMRGYNEQFF.